This T cell receptor (beta chain) originates from a study of cytomegalovirus exposure and HLA in healthy donors. This PCR relied on a set of 60 Vbeta primers and 13 Jbeta primers. Some clones are missing from TCRdb's copy, which holds only in-frame ones; the method was immunoSEQ multiplex PCR. The table lists around 190,000 clones, about 77% of them singletons. CDR3 length equals 11 residues. Germline V gene lookup returns CDR1 SGHTA and CDR2 FQGNSA. V was trimmed by 4 bases and J by 2 bases, leaving 3 bases between them. Regarding this clone: Other DNA sequences in this sample translate to the same CDR3.

Specimen: PBMCs. This receptor was taken from a female donor in good health and CMV-seronegative. The chain carries TRBV7-2 and TRBJ2-7; D unresolved. The CDR3 loop is CASSSTYEQYF. The CDR3 DNA follows: TGTGCCAGCAGCTCCACCTACGAGCAGTACTTC. Drawing the rest from reference TRBV7-2 and TRBJ2-7, the complete variable domain is GAGVSQSPSNKVTEKGKDVELRCDPISGHTALYWYRQSLGQGLEFLIYFQGNSAPDKSGLPSDRFSAERTGGSVSTLTIQRTQQEDSAVYLCASSSTYEQYFGPGTRLTVT.